These 24 T cell receptor beta chains were sequenced from one sample in a study of cytomegalovirus exposure and HLA in healthy donors. 60 Vbeta and 13 Jbeta primers were used in PCR. The repertoire was sequenced with immunoSEQ multiplex PCR; TCRdb's copy has only in-frame clones and lacks some. The profile shows some 80,000 clones, over 75% of them singletons. Material: PBMCs. These receptors all stem from a middle-aged man in good health and CMV-seronegative.

This clone was picked up one time. The rearrangement joins TRBV7-9 to TRBJ2-1, with 8 bases fitting TRBD2. The CDR3 has 17 amino acids. V gave up 2 bases and J gave up 7 bases; unmatched junction bases: 13. Germline lookup yields CDR1 SEHNR and CDR2 FQNEAQ (reference sequence). The CDR3 bases are TGTGCCAGCAGCTTAATTGGGGGGCGGGGGGCAGAGAATGAGCAGTTCTTC. Translating gives CASSLIGGRGAENEQFF.

V gene TRBV7-2 combines with J gene TRBJ2-7; 11 bases are a match to TRBD2. This CDR3 is 15 amino acids long. CDR1 and CDR2 (germline): SGHTA, FQGNSA. The V and J ends lost 0 bases and 5 bases, in that order; junction bases with no gene match: 3. CDR3 amino acids: CASSLAPSGGNEQYF. In DNA form, the CDR3 reads TGTGCCAGCAGCTTAGCGCCTAGCGGGGGGAACGAGCAGTACTTC.

This clone was seen a handful of times. J is TRBJ1-2 and V is TRBV4-1; unclear D gene. The CDR3 runs 14 residues. The germline V gene encodes CDR1 MGHRA and CDR2 YSYEKL. Deletions cut 1 base from V and 1 base from J, with 7 bases between. This chain's CDR3 is CASSQGRFNYGYTF. For the CDR3, the DNA is TGCGCCAGCAGCCAAGGCAGGTTTAACTATGGCTACACCTTC.

The chain joins TRBV5-6 to TRBJ2-5; D is perhaps TRBD1 (5 bases). V lost 6 bases and J lost 2, with 17 bases in between. The CDR3 sequence is 15 residues long. The germline V gene encodes CDR1 SGHDT and CDR2 YYEEEE. CDR3 nucleotides: TGTGCCAGCACCCGCGGTAGGGGAAAGCAAGAGACCCAGTACTTC. Encoded protein: CASTRGRGKQETQYF.

This chain joins TRBV5-1 and TRBJ1-1; a possible D gene is TRBD1 (5 bases). V was shortened by 5 bases and J by 0 bases, with 20 bases between the two germline ends. CDR1 is SGHRS, CDR2 YFSETQ, per germline. The CDR3 extends over 17 amino acids. The CDR3, as DNA: TGCGCCAGCAGTCAAAATCCCAGGGTCGGAGTGAACACTGAAGCTTTCTTT. Protein sequence: CASSQNPRVGVNTEAFF.

This sequence joins TRBV5-4 and TRBJ1-5; D is unresolved. The V gene's germline CDR1 is SGHNT and CDR2 YYREEE (reference sequence). The CDR3 runs 14 residues. The V end was cut by 1 base, the J end by 4 bases, with 9 bases between. DNA for the CDR3: TGTGCCAGCAGCTTGAGAGGCGGGAATCAGCCCCAGCATTTT. Its protein is CASSLRGGNQPQHF.

The rearrangement uses TRBV20-1 and TRBJ2-7; the D is unclear. V lost 4 bases and J 5 bases, leaving 9 bases between the germline ends. This CDR3 is 11 amino acids long. From germline, CDR1 is DFQATT and CDR2 SNEGSKA (reference sequence). CDR3 protein: CSAKKSHEQYF. The CDR3, as DNA: TGCAGTGCTAAAAAGAGCCACGAGCAGTACTTC.

V gene TRBV4-1 combines with J gene TRBJ1-6; unclear D gene. Trimming took off 0 bases at V and 5 bases at J, with 8 bases between the two ends. CDR3 size: 15 residues. Per germline, CDR1 MGHRA and CDR2 YSYEKL. The CDR3 nucleotides are TGCGCCAGCAGCCAAGAAGCCAAAAATAATTCACCCCTCCACTTT. Translating gives CASSQEAKNNSPLHF.

The chain joins TRBV7-9 to TRBJ2-7; D may be TRBD1 (6 bases). Germline CDR1 and CDR2: SEHNR and FQNEAQ (reference sequence). Trimming took off 0 bases at V and 4 bases at J, with 16 bases between the two ends. CDR3 length equals 16 residues. The CDR3 DNA reads TGTGCCAGCAGCTTAGCTATTGGGCAGGGGTGGTACGAGCAGTACTTC. Protein: CASSLAIGQGWYEQYF.

The chain uses TRBV28 and TRBJ1-1, with D possibly matching TRBD1 (6 bases). Trimming cost V 3 bases and J 7 bases, with 9 bases left between them. CDR1 and CDR2 from the germline V gene are MDHEN and SYDVKM. The CDR3 sequence is 12 residues long. The CDR3: CASSFATGEAFF. CDR3 bases: TGTGCCAGCAGTTTCGCGACAGGTGAAGCTTTCTTT.

The gene calls are TRBV19 and TRBJ2-3; 9 bases are shared with TRBD2. V was clipped by 5 bases and J by 2 bases; unmatched bases: 5. The germline gives CDR1 LNHDA, CDR2 SQIVND (reference sequence). The CDR3 runs to 15 residues. The CDR3 DNA sequence: TGTGCCAGTAGTGAAGCGGGGGGTGTCACAGATACGCAGTATTTT. Amino acids: CASSEAGGVTDTQYF. The variable domain in full, completed from reference TRBV19 and TRBJ2-3, reads DGGITQSPKYLFRKEGQNVTLSCEQNLNHDAMYWYRQDPGQGLRLIYYSQIVNDFQKGDIAEGYSVSREKKESFPLTVTSAQKNPTAFYLCASSEAGGVTDTQYFGPGTRLTVL.

This CDR3 reads CASSDRQGARGNRNQPQHF. CDR3 sequence (DNA): TGTGCCAGCAGCGACCGACAGGGGGCGCGGGGAAATCGCAATCAGCCCCAGCATTTT. The J gene is TRBJ1-5, the V gene TRBV5-6, with 10 bases identical to TRBD1. CDR1 is SGHDT, CDR2 YYEEEE, per germline. Trimming removed 4 bases from V and 2 bases from J; junction bases left unmatched: 15. CDR3 length: 19 amino acids.

The chain links TRBV7-7 to TRBJ2-6; D might be TRBD2 (6 bases). The CDR3 covers 13 residues. Germline V lookup: CDR1 SSHAT, CDR2 FNYEAQ (reference sequence). In DNA, the CDR3 is TGTGCTAGCGGAGGGTCTGGGGCCAACGTCCTGACTTTC. It codes for CASGGSGANVLTF.

The chain joins TRBV28 to TRBJ2-1; tentative D call: TRBD2 (5 bases). The CDR3 loop spans 11 amino acids. V lost 7 bases and J 9 bases, leaving 10 bases between the germline ends. Germline V lookup: CDR1 MDHEN, CDR2 SYDVKM. The CDR3 coding sequence is TGTGCCAGCACCCGAAGCGGTGAGCAGTTCTTC. As protein: CASTRSGEQFF.

The J gene is TRBJ1-5, the V gene TRBV30, with 7 positions matching TRBD1. The V segment lost 0 bases and the J segment 2 bases; nucleotides outside the gene matches: 1. Germline CDR1 is GTSNPN and CDR2 is SVGIG (reference sequence). The CDR3 is made up of 14 amino acids. The CDR3 sequence is CAWSVGTGNQPQHF. The CDR3, as DNA: TGTGCCTGGAGTGTCGGGACAGGCAATCAGCCCCAGCATTTT.

On this clone: Other DNA sequences of this sample code for an identical CDR3. The chain combines TRBV7-9 with TRBJ1-2; weak D call: TRBD1 (6 bases). The CDR3 extends over 13 amino acids. Germline CDR1 is SEHNR and CDR2 is FQNEAQ (reference sequence). The ends were cut back, 3 bases at V and 2 bases at J, with 7 bases in the middle. Here the CDR3 DNA reads TGTGCCAGCAGCTTTGGACAGAACTATGGCTACACCTTC. Its translation is CASSFGQNYGYTF.

V usage is TRBV27 and J usage is TRBJ2-5; 11 nucleotides match TRBD1. The J call may be wrong; the DNA end is better matched by TRBJ2-7. Germline V gene sequence: CDR1 MNHEY, CDR2 SMNVEV (reference sequence). This CDR3 is built from 15 residues. The CDR3 sequence is CASSLAGQGAYEQYF. The CDR3 DNA reads TGTGCCAGCAGTTTAGCGGGACAGGGGGCCTACGAGCAGTACTTC.

The chain couples TRBV5-1 to TRBJ2-2, with unresolved D. Germline CDR1 SGHRS, CDR2 YFSETQ. The CDR3 is made up of 14 amino acids. V lost 0 bases to trimming and J lost 5 bases, with 8 bases between them. Written as DNA, the CDR3 is TGCGCCAGCAGCTTGGTTCTAGATACCGGGGAGCTGTTTTTT. It yields the protein CASSLVLDTGELFF. Together with reference TRBV5-1 and TRBJ2-2, the CDR3 gives the full variable domain: KAGVTQTPRYLIKTRGQQVTLSCSPISGHRSVSWYQQTPGQGLQFLFEYFSETQRNKGNFPGRFSGRQFSNSRSEMNVSTLELGDSALYLCASSLVLDTGELFFGEGSRLTVL.

CDR3 DNA sequence: TGTGCTAGTGGTCCTTCGGGGTCGGCAGGTGAAAAACTGTTTTTT. Protein: CASGPSGSAGEKLFF. The chain joins TRBV12-5 to TRBJ1-4; D is undetermined. Germline V CDR1 and CDR2: LGHNT, FRNRAP. The length of the CDR3 is 15 residues. Trimming pared 5 bases from V and 7 bases from J, leaving 17 bases between.

This clone was seen a single time. The CDR3 region is CASSSGLSTDTQYF. The CDR3 DNA sequence: TGTGCCAGCAGCTCAGGGCTTTCCACAGATACGCAGTATTTT. This chain connects TRBV5-8 to TRBJ2-3; a weak D match, TRBD1 (5 bases). The ends were cut back, 3 bases at V and 2 bases at J, with 10 bases in the middle. Germline CDR1 is SGHTS and CDR2 is YDEGEE. The CDR3 runs 14 residues.

This chain connects TRBV5-1 to TRBJ2-5; TRBD1 matches at 8 bases. Germline V CDR1 and CDR2: SGHRS, YFSETQ. The CDR3 has 15 amino acids. V lost 4 bases and J lost 5; bases outside the gene matches: 10. CDR3 protein: CASSRGTGGMETQYF. The CDR3 DNA reads TGCGCCAGCAGCAGGGGGACAGGTGGGATGGAGACCCAGTACTTC. Filled out from reference TRBV5-1 and TRBJ2-5, the complete variable domain reads KAGVTQTPRYLIKTRGQQVTLSCSPISGHRSVSWYQQTPGQGLQFLFEYFSETQRNKGNFPGRFSGRQFSNSRSEMNVSTLELGDSALYLCASSRGTGGMETQYFGPGTRLLVL.

This chain connects TRBV5-1 to TRBJ2-7, with D possibly matching TRBD1 (6 bases). CDR1 is SGHRS, CDR2 YFSETQ, per germline. There are 17 residues in the CDR3. Trimming took off 4 bases at V and 2 bases at J, with 22 bases between the two ends. Written as DNA, the CDR3 is TGCGCCAGCAGCCTGGGGGCTTTACTAGGAGGAGCCTACGAGCAGTACTTC. This gives the protein CASSLGALLGGAYEQYF.

The chain is built from TRBV18 and TRBJ2-7; 12 bases match TRBD1. J lost 6 bases, V lost 6 bases, and 6 bases had no gene match. The CDR3 extends over 14 amino acids. CDR1 and CDR2 (germline): KGHSH, LQKENI. CDR3 protein: CASSSGTGGPEQYF. Here the CDR3 DNA reads TGTGCCAGCTCCTCCGGGACAGGGGGCCCCGAGCAGTACTTC.

This chain uses TRBV5-1 with TRBJ1-1; 7 positions match TRBD1. This CDR3 is 15 amino acids long. CDR1 and CDR2 from the germline V gene are SGHRS and YFSETQ. The junction had 7 bases not matched to a gene; V was cut back by 4 bases and J by 1 base. CDR3 bases: TGCGCCAGCAGCGTCCAGGGGACAGAGAACACTGAAGCTTTCTTT. Amino acid sequence: CASSVQGTENTEAFF.